A single sample gave rise to the 22 T cell receptor beta chains below, sequenced in a study of cytotoxic CD8 clonotypes in ibrutinib-treated CLL. Only in-frame clones appear in the TCRdb table, and some are missing; sequencing was by immunoSEQ multiplex PCR. The repertoire holds 52,000 or so clones, with less than 85% as singletons. This sample comprised PBMCs, obtained after 24 months of ibrutinib treatment. The origin of the receptors is a human donor with chronic lymphocytic leukemia.

This chain joins TRBV29-1 and TRBJ2-1; TRBD1 or TRBD2 may be the D gene (5 bases each). The CDR3 loop spans 16 amino acids. Trimming removed 2 bases at V and 3 bases at J, with 17 bases between. CDR1 and CDR2 (germline): SQVTM, ANQGSEA. The CDR3 is CSVERDGVVSYNEQFF. In nucleotides, the CDR3 is TGCAGCGTTGAAAGGGACGGGGTGGTCAGCTACAATGAGCAGTTCTTC.

This chain joins TRBV7-2 and TRBJ2-5, with 7 bases matching TRBD2. V dropped 5 bases and J dropped 5; count of bases not matched to a gene: 5. CDR1 SGHTA and CDR2 FQGNSA come from the germline V gene. The length of the CDR3 is 13 residues. DNA of the CDR3: TGTGCCAGCAGCCCGGGACTACTCGAGACCCAGTACTTC. Translation: CASSPGLLETQYF.

This clone was detected once. The chain carries TRBV5-4 and TRBJ2-6; D unclear. Germline CDR1 and CDR2: SGHNT and YYREEE (reference sequence). The CDR3 length is 15 residues. The ends were cut back, 5 bases at V and 0 bases at J, with 9 bases in the middle. CDR3 coding DNA: TGTGCCAGCAGGGCGGAATCCTCTGGGGCCAACGTCCTGACTTTC. Translating gives CASRAESSGANVLTF.

This clone was seen a few times. This chain connects TRBV15 to TRBJ1-5; D is possibly TRBD1 (5 bases). CDR1 is LNHNV and CDR2 is YYDKDF in the germline V gene (reference sequence). V was shortened by 1 base and J by 11 bases, with 15 bases between the two germline ends. This CDR3 comprises 14 residues. CDR3 in amino acids: CATSRVGLLEAQHF. The CDR3 DNA reads as TGTGCCACCAGCAGAGTGGGACTGCTCGAAGCCCAGCATTTT. The variable domain in full, completed from reference TRBV15 and TRBJ1-5, reads DAMVIQNPRYQVTQFGKPVTLSCSQTLNHNVMYWYQQKSSQAPKLLFHYYDKDFNNEADTPDNFQSRRPNTSFCFLDIRSPGLGDTAMYLCATSRVGLLEAQHFGDGTRLSIL.

A few counts support this clone. The J gene is TRBJ2-1, the V gene TRBV6-5; the match to TRBD2 covers 8 bases. Per germline, CDR1 MNHEY and CDR2 SVGAGI. V dropped 6 bases and J dropped 6; count of bases not matched to a gene: 7. The CDR3 is 14 amino acids. The CDR3 DNA is TGTGCCAGCAGGTCGAGCGGGAGAGGCAATGAGCAGTTCTTC. Its protein is CASRSSGRGNEQFF.

This clone was seen a handful of times. V and J are TRBV12-5 and TRBJ2-7; 9 nucleotides agree with TRBD2. CDR1 and CDR2 from the germline V gene are LGHNT and FRNRAP. CDR3 length equals 14 residues. V dropped 3 bases and J dropped 5; count of bases not matched to a gene: 5. The CDR3 DNA sequence: TGTGCTAGTGGTTTACTTAGCGGGAGCCACGAGCAGTACTTC. As protein: CASGLLSGSHEQYF.

This clone was seen more than once but under ten times. This sequence joins TRBV14 and TRBJ1-1, with D perhaps TRBD1 (6 bases). The CDR3 consists of 16 residues. Trimming left V 1 base short and J 1 base short, with 13 bases between. CDR1 and CDR2 from the germline V gene are SGHDN and FVKESK. This chain's CDR3 is CASSQGRGHQNTEAFF. In DNA, the CDR3 is TGTGCCAGCAGCCAAGGGAGGGGACACCAGAACACTGAAGCTTTCTTT.

This clone came up a few times. V gene TRBV2 combines with J gene TRBJ2-2; D perhaps matches TRBD2 (6 bases). V was pared by 4 bases and J by 4 bases, with 13 bases between. Germline lookup yields CDR1 SNHLY and CDR2 FYNNEI. This CDR3 is built from 15 residues. This CDR3 is CASSVRLVGTGELFF. The CDR3 region has the DNA TGTGCCAGCAGTGTAAGACTAGTCGGCACCGGGGAGCTGTTTTTT.

The genes are TRBV4-3 and TRBJ2-1, with 11 bases identical to TRBD2. The junction had 10 bases not matched to a gene; V was cut back by 4 bases and J by 5 bases. Per the germline V gene, CDR1 is LGHNA and CDR2 is YSLEER. The CDR3 contains 17 residues. The CDR3 loop is CASSRGTSGNWDNEQFF. The CDR3 DNA reads as TGCGCCAGCAGCCGGGGGACTAGCGGAAATTGGGACAATGAGCAGTTCTTC.

The V call is TRBV6-5, the J call TRBJ2-7, with a weak D call TRBD1 (6 bases). This CDR3 has 12 residues. V was trimmed by 5 bases and J by 3 bases, leaving 8 bases between them. Germline-derived CDR1 and CDR2 are MNHEY and SVGAGI. The CDR3 nucleotides read TGTGCCAGCAGTGGACAGCTCTACGAGCAGTACTTC. Translated: CASSGQLYEQYF.

This chain uses TRBV28 with TRBJ2-7; 11 bases fit TRBD2. This CDR3 spans 15 amino acids. V shed 5 bases and J 0 bases; nucleotides not matched to a gene: 3. Looked up from germline, CDR1 is MDHEN and CDR2 is SYDVKM. CDR3 loop: CASSALAGGSYEQYF. The DNA for the CDR3 is TGTGCCAGCAGTGCCCTAGCGGGGGGCTCCTACGAGCAGTACTTC.

The chain has TRBV6-5 and TRBJ1-2; the match to TRBD1 covers 8 bases. Germline CDR1 is MNHEY and CDR2 is SVGAGI. With V trimmed by 5 bases and J by 5 bases, 4 bases remained unmatched. The CDR3 sequence is 13 residues long. The CDR3 DNA is TGTGCCAGCAGTCTACAGGGGGTTTATGGCTACACCTTC. Its protein is CASSLQGVYGYTF.

This sequence joins TRBV6-1 and TRBJ2-5; 7 positions agree with TRBD1. Germline V gives CDR1 MNHNS, CDR2 SASEGT. The CDR3 is 14 residues long. Trimming cost V 6 bases and J 1 base; bases outside gene matches: 5. DNA of the CDR3: TGTGCCAGCAGGATAGACAGGGTCCAAGAGACCCAGTACTTC. This sequence encodes CASRIDRVQETQYF.

The chain recombines TRBV14 with TRBJ1-2; TRBD1 is a possible D gene (5 bases). V lost 1 base and J lost 8, with 11 bases in between. The CDR3 spans 13 residues. CDR1 SGHDN and CDR2 FVKESK come from the germline V gene. Here the CDR3 DNA reads TGTGCCAGCAGCCAAGTAAGGGGCTCGGGCTACACCTTC. This sequence encodes CASSQVRGSGYTF.

The V call is TRBV7-9, the J call TRBJ2-7, with a tentative D call TRBD1 (6 bases). CDR1 is SEHNR, CDR2 FQNEAQ, per germline (reference sequence). V was clipped by 0 bases and J by 2 bases, with 14 bases between them. The CDR3 is made up of 16 amino acids. As DNA, the CDR3 is TGTGCCAGCAGCTTAGCTGGACAGCGGTCCACCTACGAGCAGTACTTC. Its protein is CASSLAGQRSTYEQYF. Full variable domain (missing parts from reference TRBV7-9 and TRBJ2-7): DTGVSQNPRHKITKRGQNVTFRCDPISEHNRLYWYRQTLGQGPEFLTYFQNEAQLEKSRLLSDRFSAERPKGSFSTLEIQRTEQGDSAMYLCASSLAGQRSTYEQYFGPGTRLTVT.

This chain uses TRBV7-6 with TRBJ2-7; D not certain. The CDR3 covers 13 residues. V was cut by 1 base and J by 3 bases, with 7 bases left in between. Germline values: CDR1 SGHVS, CDR2 FNYEAQ. DNA for the CDR3: TGTGCCAGCAGCTTAGGGCAGGACTACGAGCAGTACTTC. Residues: CASSLGQDYEQYF.

The gene calls are TRBV30 and TRBJ1-1; D is perhaps TRBD1 (6 bases). With 2 bases removed from V and 4 bases from J, the gap between germline ends came to 29 bases. Germline CDR1 and CDR2: GTSNPN and SVGIG (reference sequence). This CDR3 has 19 amino acids. CDR3 DNA sequence: TGTGCCTGGAGTCGAACCCCTCCGGGGGCGATGAAAGGGATCACTGAAGCTTTCTTT. Amino acid sequence: CAWSRTPPGAMKGITEAFF.

This clone is a singleton in its sample. This chain uses TRBV19 with TRBJ2-1; the match to TRBD2 covers 10 bases. This CDR3 has 17 residues. Trimming took 4 bases from V and 6 from J; bases not matched to a gene: 12. Germline V gene sequence: CDR1 LNHDA, CDR2 SQIVND (reference sequence). The CDR3 spells CASSTFPSGSKGNEQFF. CDR3 nucleotide sequence: TGTGCCAGTAGTACCTTTCCTAGCGGGAGTAAAGGCAATGAGCAGTTCTTC.

V gene TRBV7-2 combines with J gene TRBJ2-1; maybe TRBD2 (5 bases). V was clipped by 5 bases and J by 9 bases, with 14 bases between them. This CDR3 has 13 residues. Germline V lookup: CDR1 SGHTA, CDR2 FQGNSA. CDR3 nucleotides: TGTGCCAGCAGCCTATCGGCACTAGTTGAGCAGTTCTTC. Its protein is CASSLSALVEQFF. Complete variable domain (other parts from reference TRBV7-2 and TRBJ2-1): GAGVSQSPSNKVTEKGKDVELRCDPISGHTALYWYRQSLGQGLEFLIYFQGNSAPDKSGLPSDRFSAERTGGSVSTLTIQRTQQEDSAVYLCASSLSALVEQFFGPGTRLTVL.

CDR3 coding DNA: TGTGCCAGCACCCCCGGGACAGGAACCAATGAGCAGTTCTTC. Translation: CASTPGTGTNEQFF. This chain links TRBV28 with TRBJ2-1, with 8 bases matching TRBD1. Germline CDR1 reads MDHEN; CDR2 reads SYDVKM. V lost 7 bases and J lost 6; bases outside the gene matches: 8. The CDR3 extends over 14 amino acids.

This clone came up a few times. The chain recombines TRBV13 with TRBJ2-1, with 7 bases that match TRBD1. Germline loops: CDR1 PRHDT, CDR2 FYEKMQ (reference sequence). The CDR3 length is 18 residues. Trimming removed 2 bases from V and 3 bases from J; junction bases left unmatched: 13. The CDR3 here is CASSLTGVLDDGYNEQFF. The CDR3 DNA reads TGTGCCAGCAGCTTAACAGGGGTCTTAGACGACGGCTACAATGAGCAGTTCTTC.

The chain is built from TRBV2 and TRBJ2-1; D is ambiguous. V dropped 1 base and J dropped 0 bases, with 13 bases sitting between them. The CDR3 consists of 17 residues. Germline lookup yields CDR1 SNHLY and CDR2 FYNNEI. CDR3 protein: CASSEVTRLSSYNEQFF. CDR3 DNA sequence: TGTGCCAGCAGTGAAGTAACCAGGCTAAGCTCCTACAATGAGCAGTTCTTC. Full variable domain (outside the CDR3, taken from reference TRBV2 and TRBJ2-1): EPEVTQTPSHQVTQMGQEVILRCVPISNHLYFYWYRQILGQKVEFLVSFYNNEISEKSEIFDDQFSVERPDGSNFTLKIRSTKLEDSAMYFCASSEVTRLSSYNEQFFGPGTRLTVL.